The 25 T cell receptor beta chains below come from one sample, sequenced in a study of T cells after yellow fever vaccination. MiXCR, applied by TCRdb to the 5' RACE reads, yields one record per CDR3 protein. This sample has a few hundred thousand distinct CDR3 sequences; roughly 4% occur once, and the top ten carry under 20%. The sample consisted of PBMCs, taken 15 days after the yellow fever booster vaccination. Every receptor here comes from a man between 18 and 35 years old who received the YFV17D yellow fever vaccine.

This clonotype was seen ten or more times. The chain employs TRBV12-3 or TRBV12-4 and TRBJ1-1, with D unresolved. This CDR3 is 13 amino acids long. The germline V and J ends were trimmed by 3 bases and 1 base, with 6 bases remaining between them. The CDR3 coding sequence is TGTGCCAGCAGTTTTACCCAGAACACTGAAGCTTTCTTT. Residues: CASSFTQNTEAFF.

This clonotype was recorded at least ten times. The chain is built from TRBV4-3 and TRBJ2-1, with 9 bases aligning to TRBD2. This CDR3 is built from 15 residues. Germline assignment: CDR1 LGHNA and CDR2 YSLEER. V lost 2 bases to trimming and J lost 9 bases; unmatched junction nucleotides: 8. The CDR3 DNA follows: TGCGCCAGCAGCCAACCAGCGGGGGGCTACGGTGAGCAGTTCTTC. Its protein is CASSQPAGGYGEQFF.

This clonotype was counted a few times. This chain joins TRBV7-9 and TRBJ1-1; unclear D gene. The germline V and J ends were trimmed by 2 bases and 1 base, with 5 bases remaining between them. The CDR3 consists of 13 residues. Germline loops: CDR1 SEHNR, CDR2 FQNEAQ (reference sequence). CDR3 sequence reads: CASSLTWNTEAFF. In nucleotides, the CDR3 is TGTGCCAGCAGCTTAACGTGGAACACTGAAGCTTTCTTT.

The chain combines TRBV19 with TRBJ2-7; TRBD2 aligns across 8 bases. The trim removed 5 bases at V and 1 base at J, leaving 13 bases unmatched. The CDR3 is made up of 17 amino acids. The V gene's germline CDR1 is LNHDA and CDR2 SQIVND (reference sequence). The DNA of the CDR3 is TGTGCCAGTAGTCCTATCATTAGTAGCGGGACTTCCTACGAGCAGTACTTC. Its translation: CASSPIISSGTSYEQYF.

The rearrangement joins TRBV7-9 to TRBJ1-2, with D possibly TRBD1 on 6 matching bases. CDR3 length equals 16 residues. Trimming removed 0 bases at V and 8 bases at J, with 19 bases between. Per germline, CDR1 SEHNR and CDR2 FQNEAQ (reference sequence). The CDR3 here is CASSLALGGAGSGYTF. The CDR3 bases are TGTGCCAGCAGCTTAGCACTTGGGGGCGCAGGATCCGGCTACACCTTC.

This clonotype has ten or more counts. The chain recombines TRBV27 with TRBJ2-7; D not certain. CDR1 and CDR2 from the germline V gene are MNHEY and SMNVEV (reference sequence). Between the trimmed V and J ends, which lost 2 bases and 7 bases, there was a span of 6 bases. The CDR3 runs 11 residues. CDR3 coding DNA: TGTGCCAGCAGTTTAGAGGATGAGCAGTACGTC. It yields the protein CASSLEDEQYV.

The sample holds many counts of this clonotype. The CDR3 loop is CSVAVNTEAFF. The CDR3 DNA follows: TGCAGCGTTGCCGTGAACACTGAAGCTTTCTTT. The chain has TRBV29-1 and TRBJ1-1, with D hard to call. The CDR3 contains 11 residues. The germline CDR1 and CDR2 sequences are SQVTM and ANQGSEA. V lost 4 bases, J lost 0 bases, and 3 bases lay in between.

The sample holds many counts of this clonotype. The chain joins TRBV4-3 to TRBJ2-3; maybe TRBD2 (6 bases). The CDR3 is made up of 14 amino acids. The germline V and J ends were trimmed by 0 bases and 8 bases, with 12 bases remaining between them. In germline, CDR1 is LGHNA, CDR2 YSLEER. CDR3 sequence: CASSQDRNSGTQYF. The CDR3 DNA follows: TGCGCCAGCAGCCAAGATCGTAATAGCGGTACGCAGTATTTT.

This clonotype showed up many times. The CDR3 here is CAIAGFTEAFF. The CDR3 bases are TGTGCCATAGCGGGGTTTACTGAAGCTTTCTTT. The chain joins TRBV12-3 or TRBV12-4 to TRBJ1-1; no definite D call. Between the trimmed V and J ends, which lost 10 bases and 5 bases, there was a span of 11 bases. The CDR3 is 11 residues long.

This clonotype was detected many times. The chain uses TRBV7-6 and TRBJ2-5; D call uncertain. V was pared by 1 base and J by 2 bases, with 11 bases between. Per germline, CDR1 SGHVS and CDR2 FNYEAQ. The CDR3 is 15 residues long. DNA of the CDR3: TGTGCCAGCAGCTTAGGAGTTCGAGTTCAAGAGACCCAGTACTTC. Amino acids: CASSLGVRVQETQYF.

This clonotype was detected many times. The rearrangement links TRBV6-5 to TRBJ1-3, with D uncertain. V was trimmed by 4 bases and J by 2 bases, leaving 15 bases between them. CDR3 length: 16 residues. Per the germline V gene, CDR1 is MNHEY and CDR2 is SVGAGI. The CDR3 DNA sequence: TGTGCCAGCAGTTTGACACCCCTAGCCCCTGGAAACACCATATATTTT. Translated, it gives CASSLTPLAPGNTIYF.

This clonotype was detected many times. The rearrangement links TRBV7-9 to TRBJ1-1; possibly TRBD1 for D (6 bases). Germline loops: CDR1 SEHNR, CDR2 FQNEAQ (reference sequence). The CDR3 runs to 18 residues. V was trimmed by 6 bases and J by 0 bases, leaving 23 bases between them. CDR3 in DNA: TGTGCCAGCAGGCCGGGACATTCCAATGGGGGAATGAACACTGAAGCTTTCTTT. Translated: CASRPGHSNGGMNTEAFF.

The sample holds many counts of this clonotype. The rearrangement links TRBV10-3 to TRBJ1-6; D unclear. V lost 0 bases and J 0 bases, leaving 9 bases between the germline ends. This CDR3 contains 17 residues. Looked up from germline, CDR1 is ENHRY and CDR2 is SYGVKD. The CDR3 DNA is TGTGCCATCAGTGAGTCGGGGTCGAGCTCCTATAATTCACCCCTCCACTTT. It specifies CAISESGSSSYNSPLHF.

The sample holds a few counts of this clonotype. CDR3 sequence reads: CSVGGGTKNIQYF. DNA for the CDR3: TGCAGCGTTGGGGGGGGGACCAAAAACATTCAGTACTTC. The genes are TRBV29-1 and TRBJ2-4; 7 bases fit TRBD2. After removal of 4 bases from V and 2 bases from J, the junction contained 2 bases not matched to a gene. This CDR3 region has 13 residues. Germline assignment: CDR1 SQVTM and CDR2 ANQGSEA.

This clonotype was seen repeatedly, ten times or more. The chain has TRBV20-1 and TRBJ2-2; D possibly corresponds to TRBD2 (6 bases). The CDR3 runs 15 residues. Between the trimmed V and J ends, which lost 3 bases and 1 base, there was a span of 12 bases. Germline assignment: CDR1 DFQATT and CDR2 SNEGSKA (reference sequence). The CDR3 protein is CSASTLGGNTGELFF. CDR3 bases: TGCAGTGCTAGCACGCTCGGGGGGAACACCGGGGAGCTGTTTTTT.

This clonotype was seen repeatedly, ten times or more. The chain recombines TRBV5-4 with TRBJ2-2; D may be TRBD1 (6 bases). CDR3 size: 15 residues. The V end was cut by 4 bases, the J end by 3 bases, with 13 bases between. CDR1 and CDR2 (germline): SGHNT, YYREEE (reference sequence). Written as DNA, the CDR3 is TGTGCCAGCAGCCGGGCGGCAGGGGACACCGGGGAGCTGTTTTTT. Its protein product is CASSRAAGDTGELFF.

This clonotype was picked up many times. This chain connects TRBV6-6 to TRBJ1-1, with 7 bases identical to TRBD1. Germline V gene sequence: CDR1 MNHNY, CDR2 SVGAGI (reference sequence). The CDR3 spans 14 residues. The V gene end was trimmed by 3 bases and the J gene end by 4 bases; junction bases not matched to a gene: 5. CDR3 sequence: CASSYQGGGTEAFF. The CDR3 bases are TGTGCCAGCAGTTATCAGGGGGGAGGCACTGAAGCTTTCTTT.

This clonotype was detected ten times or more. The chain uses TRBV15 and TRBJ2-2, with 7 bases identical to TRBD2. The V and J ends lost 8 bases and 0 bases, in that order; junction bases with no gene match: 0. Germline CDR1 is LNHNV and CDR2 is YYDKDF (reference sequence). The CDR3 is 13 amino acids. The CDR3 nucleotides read TGTGCCACCGGGGGGGCGAACACCGGGGAGCTGTTTTTT. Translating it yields CATGGANTGELFF.

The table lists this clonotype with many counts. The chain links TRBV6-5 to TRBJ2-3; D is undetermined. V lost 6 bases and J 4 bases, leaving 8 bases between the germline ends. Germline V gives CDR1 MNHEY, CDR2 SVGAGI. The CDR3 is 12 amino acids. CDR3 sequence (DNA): TGTGCCAGCAGCCCGACCGCAGATACGCAGTATTTT. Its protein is CASSPTADTQYF.

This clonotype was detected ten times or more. DNA of the CDR3: TGTGCCAGCAGAACCGGGACAGGGGGCGTGGAGACCCAGTACTTC. It encodes CASRTGTGGVETQYF. The V call is TRBV2, the J call TRBJ2-5; 12 bases map to TRBD1. The germline CDR1 and CDR2 sequences are SNHLY and FYNNEI. Trimming cost V 6 bases and J 5 bases; bases outside gene matches: 7. The CDR3 is 15 amino acids.

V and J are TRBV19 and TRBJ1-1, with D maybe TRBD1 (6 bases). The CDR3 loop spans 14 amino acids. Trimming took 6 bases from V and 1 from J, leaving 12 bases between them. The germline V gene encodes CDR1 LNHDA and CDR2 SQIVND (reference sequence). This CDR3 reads CASSPPGQNTEAFF. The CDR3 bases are TGTGCCAGTAGCCCACCGGGACAGAACACTGAAGCTTTCTTT.

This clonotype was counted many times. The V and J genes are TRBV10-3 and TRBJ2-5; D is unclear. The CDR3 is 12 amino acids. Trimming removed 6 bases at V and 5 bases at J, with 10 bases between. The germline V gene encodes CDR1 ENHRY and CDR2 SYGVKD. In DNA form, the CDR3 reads TGTGCCATCAGGGCGGATTTGGAGACCCAGTACTTC. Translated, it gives CAIRADLETQYF.

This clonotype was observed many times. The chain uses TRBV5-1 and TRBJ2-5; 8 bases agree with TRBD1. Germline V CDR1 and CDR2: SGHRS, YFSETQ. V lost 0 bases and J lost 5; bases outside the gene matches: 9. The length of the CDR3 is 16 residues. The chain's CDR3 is CASSLGGQVTVETQYF. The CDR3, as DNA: TGCGCCAGCAGCTTGGGGGGACAGGTTACCGTTGAGACCCAGTACTTC.

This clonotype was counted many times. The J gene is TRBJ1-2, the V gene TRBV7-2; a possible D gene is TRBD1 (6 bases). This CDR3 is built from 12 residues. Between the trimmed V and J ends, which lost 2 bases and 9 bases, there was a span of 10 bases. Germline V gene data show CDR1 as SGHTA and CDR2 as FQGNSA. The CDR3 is CASSLNRASYTF. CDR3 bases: TGTGCCAGCAGCTTAAACAGGGCTAGCTACACCTTC. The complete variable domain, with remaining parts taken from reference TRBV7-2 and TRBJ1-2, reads GAGVSQSPSNKVTEKGKDVELRCDPISGHTALYWYRQSLGQGLEFLIYFQGNSAPDKSGLPSDRFSAERTGGSVSTLTIQRTQQEDSAVYLCASSLNRASYTFGSGTRLTVV.

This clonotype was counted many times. The CDR3 nucleotides read TGTGCCAGCAGTTACGAGCAGCTCCCATTAGCCGGGGAGCTGTTTTTT. Protein: CASSYEQLPLAGELFF. The chain links TRBV6-2 or TRBV6-3 to TRBJ2-2; D unresolved. This CDR3 has 16 residues. The germline V and J ends were trimmed by 2 bases and 6 bases, with 16 bases remaining between them. Per the germline V gene, CDR1 is MNHEY and CDR2 is SVGEGT.